This T cell receptor beta chain was profiled in a study of CD8 T cells in ankylosing spondylitis. Overall study results and limits: Reportedly, significant enrichment of disease-linked clones occurred in matched ankylosing spondylitis synovial fluid. Within ankylosing spondylitis blood, a TCR beta motif made up of under 10 highly homologous variants appeared to be characteristic. Disease-linked clones displayed a CD8+ phenotype and appeared relatively rarely in peripheral blood.

V was shortened by 3 bases and J by 1 base, with 6 bases between the two germline ends. Germline V gene data show CDR1 as LGHNA and CDR2 as YSLEER. The CDR3 spans 14 residues. Researchers built TCR beta libraries using quantitative 5'-RACE with molecular barcodes. From the 5' RACE reads, TCRdb called clonotypes with MiXCR, one entry per CDR3 protein. The data contain 220,000 or so distinct CDR3 sequences, about 17% of them singletons. As concerns this clonotype: What it binds is not known.

The source is a male donor with ankylosing spondylitis. Material: blood, either unsorted or a sorted T cell fraction (not recorded which). This chain connects TRBV4-3 to TRBJ2-2; D not resolved. CDR3: CASSHMKNTGELFF. Written as DNA, the CDR3 is TGCGCCAGCAGCCATATGAAGAACACCGGGGAGCTGTTTTTT.